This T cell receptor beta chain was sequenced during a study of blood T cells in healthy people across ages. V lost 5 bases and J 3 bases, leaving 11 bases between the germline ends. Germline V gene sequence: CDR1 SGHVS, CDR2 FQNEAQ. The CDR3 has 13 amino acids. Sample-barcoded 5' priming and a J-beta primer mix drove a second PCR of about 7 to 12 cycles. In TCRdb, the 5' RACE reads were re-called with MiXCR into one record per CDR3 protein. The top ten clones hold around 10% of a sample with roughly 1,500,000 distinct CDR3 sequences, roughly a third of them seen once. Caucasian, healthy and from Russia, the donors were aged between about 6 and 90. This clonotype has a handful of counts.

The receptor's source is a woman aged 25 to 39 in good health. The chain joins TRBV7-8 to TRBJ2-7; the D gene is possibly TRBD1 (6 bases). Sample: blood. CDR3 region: CASSTRTDYEQYF. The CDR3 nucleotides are TGTGCCAGCAGCACTCGGACAGACTACGAGCAGTACTTC.